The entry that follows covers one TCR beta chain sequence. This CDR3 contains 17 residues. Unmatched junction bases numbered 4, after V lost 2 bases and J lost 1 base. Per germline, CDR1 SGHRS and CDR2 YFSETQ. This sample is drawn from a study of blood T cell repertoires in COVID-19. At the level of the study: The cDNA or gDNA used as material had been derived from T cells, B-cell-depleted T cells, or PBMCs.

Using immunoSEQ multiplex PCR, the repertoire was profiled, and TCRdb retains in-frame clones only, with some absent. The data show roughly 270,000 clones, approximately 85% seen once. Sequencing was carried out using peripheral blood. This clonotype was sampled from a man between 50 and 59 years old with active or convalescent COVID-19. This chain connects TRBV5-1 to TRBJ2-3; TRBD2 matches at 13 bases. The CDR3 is CASSLLAGGPGTDTQYF. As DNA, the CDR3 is TGCGCCAGCAGCTTACTAGCGGGAGGGCCCGGCACAGATACGCAGTATTTT.